Each of the 32 T cell receptor beta chains below was sequenced from the same sample in a study of early T cells in non-severe SARS-CoV-2 infection. TCRdb reanalysed the 5' RACE reads using MiXCR and keeps one entry per CDR3 protein. The sample consists of some 64,000 distinct CDR3 sequences, around 13% of them appearing once. Sequenced: whole blood. These receptors originate from an adult who was a healthcare worker with PCR-confirmed SARS-CoV-2 infection or an uninfected control (not recorded which).

This rearrangement joins TRBV3-1 to TRBJ2-4, with a weak D call TRBD1 (6 bases). Trimming removed 5 bases at V and 0 bases at J, with 14 bases between. Per the germline V gene, CDR1 is LGHDT and CDR2 is YNNKEL (reference sequence). The CDR3 runs 16 residues. This chain's CDR3 is CASSFRGGLAKNIQYF. CDR3 bases: TGTGCCAGCAGCTTCAGAGGGGGTCTAGCCAAAAACATTCAGTACTTC.

This clonotype was detected many times. The chain carries TRBV28 and TRBJ1-2; D is uncertain. Deletions cut 5 bases from V and 2 bases from J, with 15 bases between. Germline V gene lookup returns CDR1 MDHEN and CDR2 SYDVKM. The CDR3 covers 15 residues. The CDR3 DNA sequence: TGTGCCAGCAGTCCCTTCCGGGGAGAGAACTATGGCTACACCTTC. Protein sequence: CASSPFRGENYGYTF.

The chain uses TRBV4-1 and TRBJ2-7; D perhaps matches TRBD2 (5 bases). The CDR3 extends over 15 amino acids. Germline values: CDR1 MGHRA, CDR2 YSYEKL. Trimming removed 1 base at V and 2 bases at J, with 12 bases between. The CDR3: CASSQGAGPTYEQYF. The CDR3 DNA is TGCGCCAGCAGCCAAGGGGCGGGCCCAACCTACGAGCAGTACTTC.

In its sample, this clonotype was seen many times. The V gene is TRBV20-1, the J gene TRBJ2-7; tentative D call: TRBD2 (5 bases). V shed 0 bases and J shed 0 bases, with 12 bases lying between them. Germline assignment: CDR1 DFQATT and CDR2 SNEGSKA (reference sequence). The CDR3 runs to 15 residues. The DNA for the CDR3 is TGCAGTGCTAGAGATTGGCGGGTACCCTCCTACGAGCAGTACTTC. As protein: CSARDWRVPSYEQYF.

Many counts were recorded for this clonotype. The chain carries TRBV7-9 and TRBJ1-2; D remains unclear. V lost 3 bases and J 3 bases, leaving 11 bases between the germline ends. Germline CDR1 is SEHNR and CDR2 is FQNEAQ (reference sequence). The CDR3 totals 14 residues. CDR3 region: CASSFGSLDYGYTF. The CDR3 DNA sequence: TGTGCCAGCAGCTTTGGATCCCTCGACTATGGCTACACCTTC.

Only a few counts were recorded for this clonotype. V gene TRBV4-2 combines with J gene TRBJ2-2; the D is unclear. From germline, CDR1 is LGHNA and CDR2 YNFKEQ. The V end lost 8 bases, the J end lost 4 bases, and 8 bases lay between the germline ends. The CDR3 covers 12 residues. The chain's CDR3 is CASLESTGELFF. CDR3 coding DNA: TGTGCCAGCTTAGAGTCCACCGGGGAGCTGTTTTTT.

This clonotype was counted between two and nine times. The chain combines TRBV28 with TRBJ1-3; no firm D call. This CDR3 contains 15 residues. The germline V and J ends were trimmed by 7 bases and 0 bases, with 13 bases remaining between them. Per the germline V gene, CDR1 is MDHEN and CDR2 is SYDVKM. CDR3 in DNA: TGTGCCAGCACCCAAAGGGCTCCCTCTGGAAACACCATATATTTT. Its translation: CASTQRAPSGNTIYF.

The chain carries TRBV10-3 and TRBJ2-7; D remains unclear. The CDR3 is 14 residues long. Germline V gene sequence: CDR1 ENHRY, CDR2 SYGVKD. Trimming took off 2 bases at V and 4 bases at J, with 12 bases between the two ends. The CDR3, as DNA: TGTGCCATCAGTGAGGGAGTGTCTTCGTACGAGCAGTACTTC. Protein product: CAISEGVSSYEQYF.

As to this clonotype: A much bigger clone sits one base away, suggesting this may be a read error. The rearrangement links TRBV11-1 to TRBJ2-1, with D perhaps assigned TRBD1 or TRBD2 (5 bases each). The germline CDR1 and CDR2 sequences are SGHAT and FQDESV (reference sequence). The CDR3 is 16 residues long. The CDR3, as DNA: TGTGCCAGCAGCGGTACCGGGGACGTAAGGTACAATGAGCAGATCTTC. This codes for CASSGTGDVRYNEQIF.

V gene TRBV29-1 combines with J gene TRBJ2-5; D unclear. This CDR3 is 13 amino acids long. CDR1 is SQVTM, CDR2 ANQGSEA, per germline. V gave up 1 base and J gave up 7 bases, with 13 bases separating them. DNA of the CDR3: TGCAGCGTTGAAGGCCAGTCCACAGTGACCCAGTACTTC. Its translation: CSVEGQSTVTQYF.

This clonotype was counted many times. V is TRBV24-1 and J is TRBJ2-5; 7 nucleotides line up with TRBD2. CDR3 length equals 15 residues. In germline, CDR1 is KGHDR, CDR2 SFDVKD. After removal of 1 base from V and 4 bases from J, the junction contained 5 bases not matched to a gene. CDR3 coding DNA: TGTGCCACCAGTGATTTAGCTAGCGGTATAGAGACCCAGTACTTC. This sequence encodes CATSDLASGIETQYF.

The CDR3 region has the DNA TGCAGCGCCGGACGTGGGGGCACCGGGGAGCTGTTTTTT. It translates to CSAGRGGTGELFF. This chain joins TRBV29-1 and TRBJ2-2; D could derive from TRBD1 or TRBD2 (5 bases each). Germline lookup yields CDR1 SQVTM and CDR2 ANQGSEA. The CDR3 totals 13 residues. Trimming cost V 7 bases and J 4 bases, with 13 bases left between them.

The chain joins TRBV29-1 to TRBJ1-3; the D is unclear. This CDR3 region has 12 residues. V was clipped by 8 bases and J by 0 bases, with 8 bases between them. Germline V gene lookup returns CDR1 SQVTM and CDR2 ANQGSEA. The CDR3 coding sequence is TGCAGCTCCCGGGGCTCTGGAAACACCATATATTTT. Translating gives CSSRGSGNTIYF. The full variable domain, in which reference TRBV29-1 and TRBJ1-3 provide the parts outside the CDR3, is SAVISQKPSRDICQRGTSLTIQCQVDSQVTMMFWYRQQPGQSLTLIATANQGSEATYESGFVIDKFPISRPNLTFSTLTVSNMSPEDSSIYLCSSRGSGNTIYFGEGSWLTVV.

This clonotype occurred many times. The chain is built from TRBV29-1 and TRBJ1-2; 8 bases align to TRBD1. The CDR3 spans 13 residues. Germline trimming cut 4 bases from V and 2 bases from J; bases unmatched to any gene: 3. The germline gives CDR1 SQVTM, CDR2 ANQGSEA. The CDR3: CSVGDRFNYGYTF. CDR3 sequence (DNA): TGCAGCGTTGGGGACAGGTTCAACTATGGCTACACCTTC.

This clonotype occurred a few times. The V and J genes are TRBV20-1 and TRBJ2-1; 7 nucleotides match TRBD2. Germline V gives CDR1 DFQATT, CDR2 SNEGSKA (reference sequence). With 6 bases clipped from V and 8 bases from J, the junction kept 13 bases outside the gene matches. CDR3 length: 14 amino acids. As DNA, the CDR3 is TGCAGTGCGCGAGCGAGCGGGACCAAGTATGAGCAGTTCTTC. Translation: CSARASGTKYEQFF.

This clonotype was seen more than once but under ten times. V usage is TRBV12-3 or TRBV12-4 and J usage is TRBJ1-6; D uncertain. The V end lost 5 bases, the J end lost 10 bases, and 12 bases lay between the germline ends. This CDR3 spans 13 amino acids. The CDR3 DNA reads as TGTGCCAGCAGTCCCCCCGGCGGGTCACCCCTCCACTTT. Residues: CASSPPGGSPLHF.

The CDR3 nucleotides read TGCGCCAGCAGCCAAGTCGGGCTAGCGTACGAGCAGTACTTC. Translating it yields CASSQVGLAYEQYF. This chain joins TRBV4-1 and TRBJ2-7, with a possible D match to TRBD2 (6 bases). V lost 1 base to trimming and J lost 4 bases, with 11 bases between them. The CDR3 runs 14 residues. CDR1 and CDR2 from the germline V gene are MGHRA and YSYEKL.

The sample holds many counts of this clonotype. The gene calls are TRBV7-6 and TRBJ2-7; the D is unclear. Per the germline V gene, CDR1 is SGHVS and CDR2 is FNYEAQ. The V and J ends lost 4 bases and 2 bases respectively, with 12 bases between them. The CDR3 length is 14 residues. The CDR3 is CASSSTHFPYEQYF. CDR3 coding DNA: TGTGCCAGCAGCTCGACACATTTCCCCTACGAGCAGTACTTC.

J is TRBJ2-1 and V is TRBV12-3 or TRBV12-4; 7 bases align to TRBD2. Trimming at V came to 3 bases and at J to 1 base, leaving 6 bases not matched to a gene. This CDR3 has 16 residues. Here the CDR3 DNA reads TGTGCCAGCAGTTTTTGGGGGGGTTATTCCTACAATGAGCAGTTCTTC. Amino acid sequence: CASSFWGGYSYNEQFF.

This clonotype was found many times. V usage is TRBV7-2 and J usage is TRBJ1-5; tentative D call: TRBD1 (6 bases). With 5 bases removed from V and 4 bases from J, the gap between germline ends came to 15 bases. CDR3 length equals 15 residues. CDR1 SGHTA and CDR2 FQGNSA come from the germline V gene. DNA of the CDR3: TGTGCCAGCAGCATACAGGGAAGGGGGAATCAGCCCCAGCATTTT. Translated: CASSIQGRGNQPQHF.

This clonotype showed up many times. This chain joins TRBV6-5 and TRBJ2-7; D is possibly TRBD1 (5 bases). Trimming took off 7 bases at V and 7 bases at J, with 17 bases between the two ends. From germline, CDR1 is MNHEY and CDR2 SVGAGI. The CDR3 consists of 13 residues. The CDR3 reads CASTPPQGKEQYF. The CDR3, as DNA: TGTGCCAGCACCCCTCCCCAGGGTAAAGAGCAGTACTTC.

This clonotype has more than one count but fewer than ten. The chain links TRBV7-3 to TRBJ2-6, with a weak D call TRBD2 (5 bases). Germline CDR1 reads SGHTA; CDR2 reads FQGTGA. CDR3 size: 16 residues. Trimming took off 5 bases at V and 2 bases at J, with 13 bases between the two ends. The CDR3 is CASSLATQAGANVLTF. DNA of the CDR3: TGTGCCAGCAGCCTAGCCACCCAGGCTGGGGCCAACGTCCTGACTTTC.

This clonotype was seen many times. CDR3 DNA sequence: TGTGCCAGCAGTCGTGAGAGCAGCCCCACCGGGGCCAACGTCCTGACTTTC. Its translation is CASSRESSPTGANVLTF. The chain uses TRBV27 and TRBJ2-6; no reliable D call. Looked up from germline, CDR1 is MNHEY and CDR2 is SMNVEV (reference sequence). Trimming removed 5 bases at V and 4 bases at J, with 18 bases between. This CDR3 is 17 amino acids long.

The chain combines TRBV6-2 or TRBV6-3 with TRBJ1-1; D not certain. With 4 bases removed from V and 5 bases from J, the gap between germline ends came to 17 bases. Looked up from germline, CDR1 is MNHEY and CDR2 is SVGEGT. The CDR3 length is 15 residues. For the CDR3, the DNA is TGTGCCAGCAGTTCCCGCGTAATGCAGAAAACTGAAGCTTTCTTT. It is translated as CASSSRVMQKTEAFF.

This clonotype has at least ten counts. The chain recombines TRBV6-2 or TRBV6-3 with TRBJ1-5; D is possibly TRBD1 (6 bases). CDR1 and CDR2 (germline): MNHEY, SVGEGT. V was shortened by 5 bases and J by 6 bases, with 17 bases between the two germline ends. CDR3 length: 15 residues. This CDR3 is CASSTSIQGSQPQHF. The CDR3, as DNA: TGTGCCAGCAGTACTTCCATACAGGGATCTCAGCCCCAGCATTTT.

The chain uses TRBV6-5 and TRBJ2-7, with TRBD1 matching 8 bases. V trimming: 2 bases; J trimming: 1 base; junction bases outside the gene matches: 1. The CDR3 loop spans 14 amino acids. CDR1 MNHEY and CDR2 SVGAGI come from the germline V gene. The CDR3 coding sequence is TGTGCCAGCAGTTACAGGACAGGGTCCTACGAGCAGTACTTC. Translating it yields CASSYRTGSYEQYF.

This sequence joins TRBV9 and TRBJ2-6; D is unresolved. This CDR3 contains 13 residues. CDR1 is SGDLS, CDR2 YYNGEE, per germline. Trimming took off 0 bases at V and 4 bases at J, with 2 bases between the two ends. The CDR3 DNA follows: TGTGCCAGCAGCGTAGCAGGGGCCAACGTCCTGACTTTC. Its protein is CASSVAGANVLTF.

This clonotype was observed a handful of times. This chain uses TRBV19 with TRBJ1-5; 8 bases agree with TRBD1. After removal of 3 bases from V and 6 bases from J, the junction contained 7 bases not matched to a gene. The CDR3 consists of 15 residues. Germline CDR1 reads LNHDA; CDR2 reads SQIVND (reference sequence). The CDR3: CASSISQGAAQPQHF. In DNA form, the CDR3 reads TGTGCCAGTAGTATCTCTCAGGGGGCGGCTCAGCCCCAGCATTTT.

This clonotype was seen a few times. The J gene is TRBJ2-7, the V gene TRBV2, with D maybe TRBD1 (5 bases). This CDR3 is built from 14 residues. The V end was cut by 5 bases, the J end by 1 base, with 12 bases between. Germline CDR1 and CDR2: SNHLY and FYNNEI. The CDR3 bases are TGTGCCAGCAGTACAGGCCCACCTTCCTACGAGCAGTACTTC. This gives the protein CASSTGPPSYEQYF.

This clonotype has at least ten counts. This chain connects TRBV29-1 to TRBJ2-7; D not resolved. The germline V gene has CDR1 SQVTM and CDR2 ANQGSEA. Trimming cost V 6 bases and J 9 bases, with 21 bases left between them. CDR3 length: 13 amino acids. The CDR3 protein is CSVGRDTSLGQYF. The CDR3 bases are TGCAGCGTCGGTCGCGACACTTCTCTTGGGCAGTACTTC.

This clonotype was counted a few times. V usage is TRBV18 and J usage is TRBJ1-1; D is ambiguous. The germline V gene has CDR1 KGHSH and CDR2 LQKENI. The CDR3 contains 14 residues. Trimming stripped 2 bases from V and 0 bases from J, with 7 bases between. The CDR3 region has the DNA TGTGCCAGCTCACCAAGGTCCATGAACACTGAAGCTTTCTTT. Its translation is CASSPRSMNTEAFF.

This clonotype was detected only a few times. The V gene is TRBV28, the J gene TRBJ2-6, with D unresolved. V lost 5 bases, J lost 1 base, and 21 bases lay in between. CDR3 size: 19 residues. Looked up from germline, CDR1 is MDHEN and CDR2 is SYDVKM. As DNA, the CDR3 is TGTGCCAGCAGTGTTGTAGGACGGGCGTTGGATTCTGGGGCCAACGTCCTGACTTTC. Translation: CASSVVGRALDSGANVLTF.